This T cell receptor (beta chain) appears in the sequencing data of a study of tumor and adjacent non-tumor tissue in lung cancer. General study findings and limits: Normal lung showed higher cumulative top 100 clone frequency than tumor.

The library came from three nested PCR rounds adapted from ARM-PCR protocols. Each CDR3 protein gets one entry after TCRdb re-called the multiplex PCR reads with MiXCR. Found here are about 67,000 distinct CDR3 sequences, more than 75% of them singletons; the top ten hold 45%. This sample's RNA came from whole unsorted tissue. This non-tumor lung sample came from over 3 cm beyond the tumor edge. In the case of this clonotype: Its antigen remains unknown. At one boundary the junction diverges from the germline segment, which might be a read error.

Germline CDR1 and CDR2: DFQATT and SNEGSKA (reference sequence). This CDR3 comprises 15 residues. The rearrangement uses TRBV20-1 and TRBJ2-5; 11 positions match TRBD2. The sample comprised distant non-tumor lung tissue. The sequence was obtained from a man aged 55 to 70 with non-small cell lung cancer. As DNA, the CDR3 is TGCAGTTCAAAGACTAGCGGGAAGGTCCAAGAAACCCAGTACTTC. Translating it yields CSSKTSGKVQETQYF.